This note documents a single TCR beta chain sequence. What it binds is not known. This sample is drawn from a study of T cell responses to AZD1222 COVID-19 vaccine. Repertoires were generated with immunoSEQ multiplex PCR, while TCRdb's copy carries only in-frame clones and drops some. The sample carries tens of thousands of clones, roughly 86% recorded once. Whole-study results and caveats: Within unmutated variant regions lay the reported targets of nearly half of spike-specific TCRs. Possibly, clonal diversity was underestimated; donors were largely white British and included more females.

This CDR3 region has 15 residues. Trimming took off 0 bases at V and 0 bases at J, with 7 bases between the two ends. J is TRBJ2-3 and V is TRBV6-7; no clear D. TRBV6-7 is sorted into the ORF group, with uncertain function. This specimen was peripheral blood, taken 28 days after the second AZD1222 dose. The receptor was isolated from an adult who received the AZD1222 COVID-19 vaccine. CDR3: CASSYSRVSTDTQYF. The CDR3, as DNA: TGTGCCAGCAGTTACTCTCGGGTTAGCACAGATACGCAGTATTTT.